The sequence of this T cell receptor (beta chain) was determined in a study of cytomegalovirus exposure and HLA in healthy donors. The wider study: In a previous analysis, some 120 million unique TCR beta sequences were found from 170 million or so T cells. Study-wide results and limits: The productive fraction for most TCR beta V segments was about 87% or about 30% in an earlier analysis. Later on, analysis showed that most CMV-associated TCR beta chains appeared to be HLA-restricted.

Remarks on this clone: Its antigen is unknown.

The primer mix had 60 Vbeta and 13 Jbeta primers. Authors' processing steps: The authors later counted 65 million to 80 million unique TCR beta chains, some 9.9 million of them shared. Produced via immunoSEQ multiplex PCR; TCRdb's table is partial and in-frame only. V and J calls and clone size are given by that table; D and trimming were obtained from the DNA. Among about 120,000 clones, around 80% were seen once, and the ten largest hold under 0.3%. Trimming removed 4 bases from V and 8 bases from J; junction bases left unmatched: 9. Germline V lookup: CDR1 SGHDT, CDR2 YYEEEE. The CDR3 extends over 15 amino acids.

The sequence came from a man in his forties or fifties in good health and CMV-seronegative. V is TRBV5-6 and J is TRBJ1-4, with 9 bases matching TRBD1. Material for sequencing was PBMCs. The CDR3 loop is CASSGGTGLGEKLFF. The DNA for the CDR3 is TGTGCCAGCAGCGGGGGGACAGGGTTGGGCGAAAAACTGTTTTTT.